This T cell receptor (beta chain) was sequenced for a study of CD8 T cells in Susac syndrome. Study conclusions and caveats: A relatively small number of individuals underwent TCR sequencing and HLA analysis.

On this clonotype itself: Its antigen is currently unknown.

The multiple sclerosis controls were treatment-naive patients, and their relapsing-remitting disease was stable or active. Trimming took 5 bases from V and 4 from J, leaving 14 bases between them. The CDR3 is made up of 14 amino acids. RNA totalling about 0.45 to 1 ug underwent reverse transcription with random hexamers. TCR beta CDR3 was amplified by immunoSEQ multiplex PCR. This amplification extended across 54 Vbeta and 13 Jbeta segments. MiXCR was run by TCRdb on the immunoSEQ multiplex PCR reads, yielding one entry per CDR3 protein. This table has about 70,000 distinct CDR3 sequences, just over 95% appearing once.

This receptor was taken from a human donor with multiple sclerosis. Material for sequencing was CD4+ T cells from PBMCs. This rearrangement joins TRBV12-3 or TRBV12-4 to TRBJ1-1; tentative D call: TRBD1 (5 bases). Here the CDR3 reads CASSTGLLGTEAFF. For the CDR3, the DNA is TGTGCCAGCAGTACGGGACTCCTGGGCACTGAAGCTTTCTTT.